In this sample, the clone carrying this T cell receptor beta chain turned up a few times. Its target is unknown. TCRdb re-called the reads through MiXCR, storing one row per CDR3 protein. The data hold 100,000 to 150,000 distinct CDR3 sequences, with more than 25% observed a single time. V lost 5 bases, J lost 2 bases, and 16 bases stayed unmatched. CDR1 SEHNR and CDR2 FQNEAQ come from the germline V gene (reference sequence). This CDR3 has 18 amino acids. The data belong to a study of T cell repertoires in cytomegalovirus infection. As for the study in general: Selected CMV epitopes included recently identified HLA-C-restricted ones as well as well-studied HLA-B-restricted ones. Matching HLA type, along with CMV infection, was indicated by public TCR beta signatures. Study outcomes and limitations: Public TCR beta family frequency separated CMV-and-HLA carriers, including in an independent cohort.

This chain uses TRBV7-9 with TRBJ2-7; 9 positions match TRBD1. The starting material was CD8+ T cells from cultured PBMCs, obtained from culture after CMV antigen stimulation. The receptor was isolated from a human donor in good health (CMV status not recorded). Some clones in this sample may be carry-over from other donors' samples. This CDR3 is CASSLAGTGTRQTYEQYF. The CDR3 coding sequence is TGTGCCAGCAGCCTCGCCGGGACAGGGACAAGACAAACCTACGAGCAGTACTTC.